The 5 T cell receptor beta chains in this list originate from one sample, sequenced in a study of T cells in tuberculosis. Produced via immunoSEQ multiplex PCR; TCRdb's table is partial and in-frame only. The sample includes 29,000 or so clones, approximately 95% of them seen just once. The sequenced sample consisted of PBMCs. All receptors come from a donor aged 10 to 29 with latent tuberculosis or without tuberculosis infection.

The chain has TRBV15 and TRBJ2-5; 9 nucleotides agree with TRBD2. CDR3 length equals 15 residues. Germline CDR1 reads LNHNV; CDR2 reads YYDKDF (reference sequence). V shed 3 bases and J 7 bases; nucleotides not matched to a gene: 9. The CDR3 nucleotides read TGTGCCACCAGCAGTAAGACTAGCGGACCTGGGACCCAGTACTTC. Protein: CATSSKTSGPGTQYF.

The rearrangement joins TRBV7-6 to TRBJ1-3; no firm D call. The CDR3 consists of 16 residues. CDR1 is SGHVS and CDR2 is FNYEAQ in the germline V gene. V shed 1 base and J shed 4 bases, with 14 bases lying between them. The CDR3 protein is CASSLERSMPGNTIYF. CDR3 in DNA: TGTGCCAGCAGCTTAGAACGGAGTATGCCAGGAAACACCATATATTTT.

With regard to this clone: The same CDR3 also results from other DNA sequences found in this sample. The chain combines TRBV5-1 with TRBJ2-3; D not resolved. Looked up from germline, CDR1 is SGHRS and CDR2 is YFSETQ. The V gene lost 3 bases and the J gene lost 6 bases, with 8 bases spanning the gap. This CDR3 is 12 amino acids long. The CDR3 loop is CASSSPSDTQYF. In DNA, the CDR3 is TGCGCCAGCAGCTCCCCTTCCGATACGCAGTATTTT. Based on the CDR3 plus reference TRBV5-1 and TRBJ2-3, the full variable domain is KAGVTQTPRYLIKTRGQQVTLSCSPISGHRSVSWYQQTPGQGLQFLFEYFSETQRNKGNFPGRFSGRQFSNSRSEMNVSTLELGDSALYLCASSSPSDTQYFGPGTRLTVL.

For the CDR3, the DNA is TGTGCCAGCAGTTCCGGGACAGGGAACACCGGGGAGCTGTTTTTT. Translated: CASSSGTGNTGELFF. The chain employs TRBV5-4 and TRBJ2-2; 8 bases line up with TRBD1. Trimming cost V 5 bases and J 1 base; bases outside gene matches: 4. Germline V gene sequence: CDR1 SGHNT, CDR2 YYREEE (reference sequence). This CDR3 spans 15 amino acids. The whole variable domain, remainder taken from reference TRBV5-4 and TRBJ2-2, is ETGVTQSPTHLIKTRGQQVTLRCSSQSGHNTVSWYQQALGQGPQFIFQYYREEENGRGNFPPRFSGLQFPNYSSELNVNALELDDSALYLCASSSGTGNTGELFFGEGSRLTVL.

This clone has only one observation. The CDR3 bases are TGTGCCAGCAGCCCGTCACAGGGGTACGGCACAGATACGCAGTATTTT. It yields the protein CASSPSQGYGTDTQYF. This chain links TRBV7-8 with TRBJ2-3; 7 bases fit TRBD1. Germline CDR1 is SGHVS and CDR2 is FQNEAQ. This CDR3 has 16 residues. V shed 5 bases, J shed 1 base, and the junction held 9 bases outside the gene matches.